A selection of T cell receptor beta chains follows, all from one sample in a study of shared clonotypes between healthy human individuals. TCRdb's copy holds only in-frame clones and misses some; the assay was immunoSEQ multiplex PCR. The sample includes over 950,000 clones, 60% to 85% of them seen just once. The sample consisted of memory CD4+ T cells from PBMCs. The receptors were sampled from a man aged 18 to 35 in good health. Some clones in this sample may be carry-over from other donors' samples. CDR3s include the opening cysteine and the closing phenylalanine or tryptophan. The D gene is left open where the match is weak. Clone size, where shown, is once, few, many, or a class for clones that have expanded.

D: TRBD1; J: TRBJ1-3; size: once; V: TRBV29-1; DNA: TGCAGCGCCTGGGGCAGGGGGGGTCCTGGAAACACCATATATTTT; CDR3: CSAWGRGGPGNTIYF
D: -; J: TRBJ1-2; size: -; V: TRBV29-1; DNA: TGCAGCGTTCAGGGCCTGAGGCATGGCTACACCTTC; CDR3: CSVQGLRHGYTF
D: -; J: TRBJ2-6; size: -; V: TRBV9; DNA: TGTGCCAGCAGCGTAGAAAGCAGCCCGGGGTCTGGGGCCAACGTCCTGACTTTC; CDR3: CASSVESSPGSGANVLTF
D: -; J: TRBJ1-4; size: -; V: TRBV25-1; DNA: TGTGCCAGCAGTGAAGAAGGAGGGACCTACGATGAAAAACTGTTTTTT; CDR3: CASSEEGGTYDEKLFF
D: -; J: TRBJ1-2; size: -; V: TRBV30; DNA: TGTGCCTGGAGGGAGAGGGCTGGCGGCTACACCTTC; CDR3: CAWRERAGGYTF
D: -; J: TRBJ1-1; size: -; V: TRBV5-1; DNA: TGCGCCAGCAGCTTGGTAGGCCAAGGGGACACTGAAGCTTTCTTT; CDR3: CASSLVGQGDTEAFF
D: -; J: TRBJ1-1; size: -; V: TRBV7-2; DNA: TGTGCCAGCAGCTCCCGCTTTGGGGGCGAAGGATTCACTGAAGCTTTCTTT; CDR3: CASSSRFGGEGFTEAFF
D: -; J: TRBJ2-1; size: once; V: TRBV11-3; DNA: TGTGCCAGCAGCCCCAGGGGCCAAGGTGAGCAGTTCTTC; CDR3: CASSPRGQGEQFF
D: -; J: TRBJ1-2; size: -; V: TRBV4-2; DNA: TGTGCCAGCAGCCAAGATAAAAAGAGTAACTATGGCTACACCTTC; CDR3: CASSQDKKSNYGYTF
D: -; J: TRBJ2-2; size: -; V: TRBV27; DNA: TGTGCCAGCAGTCCGACGAACACCGGGGAGCTGTTTTTT; CDR3: CASSPTNTGELFF
D: TRBD1; J: TRBJ1-5; size: -; V: TRBV25-1; DNA: TGTGCCAGCAGTGGAGGGACAGGGGCGTTTTATCAGCCCCAGCATTTT; CDR3: CASSGGTGAFYQPQHF
D: TRBD1; J: TRBJ1-5; size: -; V: TRBV28; DNA: TGTGCCAGCAGTTCTACAGGGGCCCAGCCCCAGCATTTT; CDR3: CASSSTGAQPQHF
D: -; J: TRBJ2-7; size: few; V: TRBV5-1; DNA: TGCGCCAGCAGCTTCGGGCCGGCCTACGAGCAGTACTTC; CDR3: CASSFGPAYEQYF
D: -; J: TRBJ1-1; size: few; V: TRBV11-2; DNA: TGTGCCAGCAGCTTCGCAGGGGCTGATACTGAAGCTTTCTTT; CDR3: CASSFAGADTEAFF
D: -; J: TRBJ1-1; size: few; V: TRBV28; DNA: TGTGCCAGCACAGGGAGGGTAATAGCTTTCTTT; CDR3: CASTGRVIAFF
D: TRBD1; J: TRBJ1-1; size: -; V: TRBV7-3; DNA: TGTGCCAGCAGCTCAACAGGGGGTGGAACTGAAGCTTTCTTT; CDR3: CASSSTGGGTEAFF
D: -; J: TRBJ2-3; size: -; V: TRBV23-1; DNA: TGCGCCAGCAGTCAATCGAGGGACTGCAATTACACAGATACGCAGTATTTT; CDR3: CASSQSRDCNYTDTQYF
D: -; J: TRBJ2-5; size: -; V: TRBV23-1; DNA: TGCGCCAGCCCCACCGCAGCCGCCGGAAGAGAGACCCAGTACTTC; CDR3: CASPTAAAGRETQYF
D: TRBD1; J: TRBJ1-4; size: -; V: TRBV28; DNA: TGTGCCAGCAGTTTCGGACAGGGGGTTACAACTAATGAAAAACTGTTTTTT; CDR3: CASSFGQGVTTNEKLFF
D: -; J: TRBJ1-1; size: -; V: TRBV5-8; DNA: TGTGCCAGCAGCTTGCATGGGACGCACACTGAAGCTTTCTTT; CDR3: CASSLHGTHTEAFF
D: -; J: TRBJ1-3; size: -; V: TRBV18; DNA: TGTGCCAGCTCACCAACTCGCGGGGAGCCCGGAAACACCATATATTTT; CDR3: CASSPTRGEPGNTIYF
D: TRBD2; J: TRBJ2-1; size: -; V: TRBV28; DNA: TGTGCCAGCAGTTTATTAGGAGGCGGGAGCTACAATGAGCAGTTCTTC; CDR3: CASSLLGGGSYNEQFF
D: -; J: TRBJ2-7; size: -; V: TRBV6-1; DNA: TGTGCCAGCAGTGAAGCCAGACCAACGGGCGAGCAGTACTTC; CDR3: CASSEARPTGEQYF
D: -; J: TRBJ2-4; size: -; V: TRBV6-5; DNA: TGTGCCAGCATAAAAGACCAGATTCAGTACTTC; CDR3: CASIKDQIQYF
D: -; J: TRBJ2-7; size: -; V: TRBV6-1; DNA: TGTGCCAGCAGTGAAGCCGGGGACTTATTCTCCTACGAGCAGTACTTC; CDR3: CASSEAGDLFSYEQYF
D: TRBD1; J: TRBJ1-5; size: -; V: TRBV27; DNA: TGTGCCAGCAGTTTTAAGCCCTTTGACGGGACAGGTAATCAGCCCCAGCATTTT; CDR3: CASSFKPFDGTGNQPQHF
D: -; J: TRBJ1-5; size: once; V: TRBV2; DNA: TGTGCCAGCAGTGTTGGGGAAGTTAATCAGCCCCAGCATTTT; CDR3: CASSVGEVNQPQHF
D: -; J: TRBJ1-1; size: -; V: TRBV6-5; DNA: TGTGCCGGCCGGACAGCGACTGAAGCTTTCTTT; CDR3: CAGRTATEAFF
D: TRBD1; J: TRBJ1-5; size: -; V: TRBV5-1; DNA: TGCGCCAGCAGCTTGGTTCCAGGGGGCCTCAATCAGCCCCAGCATTTT; CDR3: CASSLVPGGLNQPQHF
D: -; J: TRBJ2-3; size: few; V: TRBV7-3; DNA: TGTGCCAGCAGCTTAATTCCGGGGGCAACGGCAGATACGCAGTATTTT; CDR3: CASSLIPGATADTQYF
D: TRBD2; J: TRBJ2-7; size: -; V: TRBV5-6; DNA: TGTGCCAGCAGCTCTATGACTAGCGGGAGGGCCTACGAGCAGTACTTC; CDR3: CASSSMTSGRAYEQYF
D: -; J: TRBJ2-1; size: -; V: TRBV11-3; DNA: TGTGCCAGCAGCTTAGGGGGGGAGGCGAATGAGCAGTTCTTC; CDR3: CASSLGGEANEQFF
D: -; J: TRBJ1-3; size: -; V: TRBV7-3; DNA: TGTGCCAGCAGCTTTTCCGGGAGCGTCTCTGGAAACACCATATATTTT; CDR3: CASSFSGSVSGNTIYF
D: -; J: TRBJ1-5; size: once; V: TRBV2; DNA: TGTGCCAGCAGTGAAGTGGATCTCTGGGGCAGGTCGAATCAGCCCCAGCATTTT; CDR3: CASSEVDLWGRSNQPQHF
D: -; J: TRBJ1-4; size: -; V: TRBV29-1; DNA: TGCAGCGCCGCCGACGGTTTTGGGGGAAAACTGTTTTTT; CDR3: CSAADGFGGKLFF
D: -; J: TRBJ1-5; size: many; V: TRBV13; DNA: TGTGCCAGCAGCGCCAATAATCAGCCCCAGCATTTT; CDR3: CASSANNQPQHF
D: -; J: TRBJ1-2; size: -; V: TRBV27; DNA: TGTGCCAGCAGGGCTTTGGGGCCCTCCTATGGCTACACCTTC; CDR3: CASRALGPSYGYTF
D: TRBD2; J: TRBJ2-1; size: -; V: TRBV5-1; DNA: TGCGCCAGCAGCTTGGTCCTAGCGGGAGGGATAGGTGAGCAGTTCTTC; CDR3: CASSLVLAGGIGEQFF
D: -; J: TRBJ1-4; size: many; V: TRBV7-9; DNA: TGTGCCAGCAGCTTAGATACAGCAACTAATGAAAAACTGTTTTTT; CDR3: CASSLDTATNEKLFF
D: -; J: TRBJ2-3; size: once; V: TRBV6-5; DNA: TGTGCCAGCAGTTACTCTCGGGAGTACACAGATACGCAGTATTTT; CDR3: CASSYSREYTDTQYF
D: -; J: TRBJ1-5; size: -; V: TRBV5-8; DNA: TGTGCCAGCAGCTTTTTGGCGGCATTTAGCAATCAGCCCCAGCATTTT; CDR3: CASSFLAAFSNQPQHF